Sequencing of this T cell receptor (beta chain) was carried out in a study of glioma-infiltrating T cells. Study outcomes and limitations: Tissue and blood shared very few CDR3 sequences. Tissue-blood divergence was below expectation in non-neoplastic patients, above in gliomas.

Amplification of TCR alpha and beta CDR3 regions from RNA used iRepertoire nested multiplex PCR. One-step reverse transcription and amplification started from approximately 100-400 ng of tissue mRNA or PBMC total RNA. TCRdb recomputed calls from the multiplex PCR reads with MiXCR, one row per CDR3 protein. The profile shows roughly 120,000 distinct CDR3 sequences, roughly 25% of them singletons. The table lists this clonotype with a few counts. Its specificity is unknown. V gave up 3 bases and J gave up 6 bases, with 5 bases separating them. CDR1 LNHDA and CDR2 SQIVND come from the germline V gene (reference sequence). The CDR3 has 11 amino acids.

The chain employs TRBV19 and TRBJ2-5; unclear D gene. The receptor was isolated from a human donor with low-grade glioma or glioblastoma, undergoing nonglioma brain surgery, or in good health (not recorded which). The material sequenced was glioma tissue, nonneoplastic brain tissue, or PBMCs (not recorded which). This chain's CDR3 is CASSINQTQYF. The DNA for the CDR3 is TGTGCCAGTAGTATTAATCAGACCCAGTACTTC.